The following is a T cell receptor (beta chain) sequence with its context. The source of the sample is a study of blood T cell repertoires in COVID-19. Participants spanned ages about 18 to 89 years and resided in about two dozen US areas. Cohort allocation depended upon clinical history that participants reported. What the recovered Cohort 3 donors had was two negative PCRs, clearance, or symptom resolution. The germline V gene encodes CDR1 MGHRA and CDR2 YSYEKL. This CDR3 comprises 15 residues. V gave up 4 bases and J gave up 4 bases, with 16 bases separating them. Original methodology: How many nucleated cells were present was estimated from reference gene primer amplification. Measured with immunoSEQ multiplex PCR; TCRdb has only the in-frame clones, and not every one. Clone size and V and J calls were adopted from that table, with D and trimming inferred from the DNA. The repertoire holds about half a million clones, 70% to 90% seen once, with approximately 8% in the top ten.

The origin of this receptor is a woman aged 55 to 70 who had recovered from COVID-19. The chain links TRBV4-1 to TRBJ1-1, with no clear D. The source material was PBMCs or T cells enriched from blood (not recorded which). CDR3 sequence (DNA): TGCGCCAGCAGCCTATCGCAGGTTTTGGGCACTGAAGCTTTCTTT. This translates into CASSLSQVLGTEAFF.